The present TCR beta chain was sequenced within a study of metastatic and nonmetastatic thyroid tumors. All patients were untreated before thyroid surgery. The authors' processing: The authors used CDR3 differences across clinicopathological groups to build a distant-metastasis classifier for papillary thyroid cancer. TCRdb reanalyzed the PCR reads via MiXCR. The V and J calls follow TCRdb's processing rather than the paper's. The sample carries 15,000 to 20,000 clones, around 36% recorded once. V shed 3 bases and J shed 5 bases, with 11 bases lying between them. CDR1 KGHSH and CDR2 LQKENI come from the germline V gene. The CDR3 length is 14 residues.

This sequence originates from a female donor with papillary thyroid cancer or a benign thyroid nodule (not recorded which). Some clones in this sample may be carry-over from other donors' samples. V and J are TRBV18 and TRBJ1-5, with D tentatively TRBD1 (5 bases). The specimen sequenced was tumor tissue. CDR3 amino acids: CASSPGTRDQPQHF. CDR3 bases: TGTGCCAGCTCACCCGGGACCCGGGATCAGCCCCAGCATTTT.